The 15 T cell receptor beta chains in this list originate from one sample, sequenced in a study of cytomegalovirus exposure and HLA in healthy donors. Amplification used 60 Vbeta primers and 13 Jbeta primers. The protocol was immunoSEQ multiplex PCR, while the TCRdb copy is restricted to in-frame clones and leaves out a portion. The table includes approximately 98,000 clones, more than 60% detected once. Sequenced material: PBMCs. Receptors were obtained from a man in his late teens or twenties in good health and CMV-seropositive.

V usage is TRBV6-4 and J usage is TRBJ2-1; 8 bases are a match to TRBD1. This CDR3 contains 15 residues. J gave up 6 bases and V 6 bases, and 10 bases lay outside the gene matches. From germline, CDR1 is MRHNA and CDR2 SNTAGT. CDR3: CASSTTTGESNEQFF. The CDR3 coding sequence is TGTGCCAGCAGCACCACGACAGGGGAAAGCAATGAGCAGTTCTTC.

The gene calls are TRBV25-1 and TRBJ1-1, with 8 bases lining up with TRBD1. The trim removed 1 base at V and 3 bases at J, leaving 7 bases unmatched. From germline, CDR1 is MGHDK and CDR2 SYGVNS. This CDR3 comprises 16 residues. The CDR3: CASSESTTGVDTEAFF. CDR3 in DNA: TGTGCCAGCAGTGAATCTACGACAGGGGTGGACACTGAAGCTTTCTTT.

The chain is built from TRBV5-1 and TRBJ2-2; the D gene is possibly TRBD2 (5 bases). Trimming pared 4 bases from V and 5 bases from J, leaving 15 bases between. Germline CDR1 reads SGHRS; CDR2 reads YFSETQ. This CDR3 is built from 15 residues. CDR3 residues: CASSVGPGRTGELFF. The CDR3 region has the DNA TGCGCCAGCAGCGTAGGACCGGGAAGGACCGGGGAGCTGTTTTTT.

The V gene is TRBV6-1, the J gene TRBJ2-1; TRBD2 aligns across 11 bases. Germline loops: CDR1 MNHNS, CDR2 SASEGT. J gave up 10 bases and V 1 base, and 9 bases lay outside the gene matches. This CDR3 is 16 amino acids long. CDR3 nucleotides: TGTGCCAGCAGTGAAGGATGGCTAGCGGGGGGCACCGAGCAGTTCTTC. Its protein product is CASSEGWLAGGTEQFF.

The chain has TRBV6-1 and TRBJ1-1; TRBD1 might be the D (5 bases). This CDR3 has 13 residues. The germline V and J ends were trimmed by 6 bases and 5 bases, with 13 bases remaining between them. Germline V lookup: CDR1 MNHNS, CDR2 SASEGT. The CDR3, as DNA: TGTGCCAGCAGACTTGATCGGGGGACTGAAGCTTTCTTT. This translates into CASRLDRGTEAFF.

The V call is TRBV27, the J call TRBJ2-3; D is perhaps TRBD2 (5 bases). Trimming took 6 bases from V and 1 from J, leaving 11 bases between them. Germline V gene sequence: CDR1 MNHEY, CDR2 SMNVEV (reference sequence). This CDR3 is built from 14 residues. The CDR3 loop is CASSSRRGTDTQYF. The CDR3 DNA reads TGTGCCAGCAGCAGCCGGCGGGGCACAGATACGCAGTATTTT.

The DNA for the CDR3 is TGTGCCAGCCACGGGACTATCAATGAAAAACTGTTTTTT. Protein product: CASHGTINEKLFF. The chain links TRBV6-1 to TRBJ1-4, with D possibly TRBD1 on 5 matching bases. V was trimmed by 8 bases and J by 5 bases, leaving 12 bases between them. Germline V gene sequence: CDR1 MNHNS, CDR2 SASEGT. The CDR3 extends over 13 amino acids.

In this sample, this clone turned up a few times. V and J are TRBV6-1 and TRBJ1-5; D gene ambiguous. With 5 bases removed from V and 7 bases from J, the gap between germline ends came to 15 bases. This CDR3 comprises 14 residues. In germline, CDR1 is MNHNS, CDR2 SASEGT. CDR3 in amino acids: CASSPATRRQPQHF. The CDR3 coding sequence is TGTGCCAGCAGTCCGGCAACCCGGAGGCAGCCCCAGCATTTT.

This clone occurred a few times. The V and J genes are TRBV28 and TRBJ1-1; TRBD1 is a possible D gene (5 bases). V lost 6 bases and J lost 11, with 22 bases in between. Germline V gives CDR1 MDHEN, CDR2 SYDVKM. The CDR3 contains 14 residues. CDR3 sequence: CASSPRTFQSRAFF. The DNA of the CDR3 is TGTGCCAGCAGCCCCAGGACATTTCAGTCTCGGGCTTTCTTT.

The rearrangement joins TRBV15 to TRBJ2-1, with 8 bases aligning to TRBD2. Trimming removed 6 bases from V and 8 bases from J; junction bases left unmatched: 12. The CDR3 totals 15 residues. Germline lookup yields CDR1 LNHNV and CDR2 YYDKDF (reference sequence). In nucleotides, the CDR3 is TGTGCCACCAGTAGAACGGGGGGGGGTCCGGATGAGCAGTTCTTC. Its protein is CATSRTGGGPDEQFF.

V and J are TRBV4-2 and TRBJ1-5; D is possibly TRBD1 (5 bases). V gave up 1 base and J gave up 6 bases, with 10 bases separating them. Per the germline V gene, CDR1 is LGHNA and CDR2 is YNFKEQ. CDR3 size: 14 residues. This CDR3 is CASSQVTGLQPQHF. The CDR3 DNA is TGTGCCAGCAGCCAAGTTACAGGTCTTCAGCCCCAGCATTTT.

The V and J genes are TRBV2 and TRBJ2-1; D remains unclear. CDR3 length equals 12 residues. Germline CDR1 reads SNHLY; CDR2 reads FYNNEI. V lost 6 bases, J lost 5 bases, and 8 bases lay in between. CDR3 nucleotides: TGTGCCAGCAGCGGGTCGAACAATGAGCAGTTCTTC. Its protein product is CASSGSNNEQFF.

The V and J genes are TRBV5-1 and TRBJ1-4; D is uncertain. Germline-derived CDR1 and CDR2 are SGHRS and YFSETQ. Between the trimmed V and J ends, which lost 6 bases and 3 bases, there was a span of 12 bases. This CDR3 is 14 amino acids long. For the CDR3, the DNA is TGCGCCAGCACAGATGCCGCAGCTAATGAAAAACTGTTTTTT. Protein: CASTDAAANEKLFF.

The rearrangement joins TRBV4-2 to TRBJ2-1, with 10 bases matching TRBD2. J gave up 4 bases and V 1 base, and 7 bases lay outside the gene matches. The CDR3 has 17 amino acids. Germline CDR1 is LGHNA and CDR2 is YNFKEQ. CDR3 bases: TGTGCCAGCAGCCAAGTGGGAAGGACTAGCGGTTACAATGAGCAGTTCTTC. Translation: CASSQVGRTSGYNEQFF.

The chain is built from TRBV7-3 and TRBJ2-5; a weak D match, TRBD1 (5 bases). Trimming removed 4 bases at V and 0 bases at J, with 24 bases between. Per the germline V gene, CDR1 is SGHTA and CDR2 is FQGTGA. This CDR3 spans 19 amino acids. CDR3 coding DNA: TGTGCCAGCAGCTCGTCGTTGTACCCCAGGGAAACGAACCAAGAGACCCAGTACTTC. Translating gives CASSSSLYPRETNQETQYF.